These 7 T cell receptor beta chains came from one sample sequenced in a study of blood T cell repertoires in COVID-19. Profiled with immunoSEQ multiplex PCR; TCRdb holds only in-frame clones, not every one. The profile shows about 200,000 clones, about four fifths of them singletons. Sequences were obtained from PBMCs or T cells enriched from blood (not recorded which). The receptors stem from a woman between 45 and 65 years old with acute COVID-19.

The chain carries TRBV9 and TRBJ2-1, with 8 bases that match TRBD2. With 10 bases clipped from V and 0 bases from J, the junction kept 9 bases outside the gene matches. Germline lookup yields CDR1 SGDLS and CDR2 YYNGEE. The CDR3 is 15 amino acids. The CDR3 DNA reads TGTGCCCGCGGGGGGACGGGGTTCTCCTACAATGAGCAGTTCTTC. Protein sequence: CARGGTGFSYNEQFF.

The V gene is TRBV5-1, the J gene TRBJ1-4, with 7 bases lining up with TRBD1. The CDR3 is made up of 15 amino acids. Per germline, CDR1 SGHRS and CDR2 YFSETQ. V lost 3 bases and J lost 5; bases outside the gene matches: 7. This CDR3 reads CASSSRGHYNEKLFF. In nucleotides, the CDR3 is TGCGCCAGCAGCTCTAGGGGGCACTACAATGAAAAACTGTTTTTT.

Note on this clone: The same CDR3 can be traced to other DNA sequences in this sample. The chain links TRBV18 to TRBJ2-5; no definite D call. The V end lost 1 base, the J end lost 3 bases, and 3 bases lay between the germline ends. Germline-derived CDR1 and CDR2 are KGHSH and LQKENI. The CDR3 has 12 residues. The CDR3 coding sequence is TGTGCCAGCTCACCACTCGAAGAGACCCAGTACTTC. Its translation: CASSPLEETQYF.

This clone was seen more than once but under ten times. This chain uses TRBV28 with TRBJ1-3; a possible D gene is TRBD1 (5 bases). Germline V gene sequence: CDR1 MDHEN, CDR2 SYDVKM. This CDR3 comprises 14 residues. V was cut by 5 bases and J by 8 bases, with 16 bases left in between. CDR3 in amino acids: CASSPGGGGDTIYF. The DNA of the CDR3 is TGTGCCAGCAGTCCCGGGGGTGGCGGGGACACCATATATTTT.

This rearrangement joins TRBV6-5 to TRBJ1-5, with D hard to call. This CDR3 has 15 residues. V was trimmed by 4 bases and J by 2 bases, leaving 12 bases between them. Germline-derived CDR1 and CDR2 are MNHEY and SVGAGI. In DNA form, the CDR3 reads TGTGCCAGCAGTTTGGGTAGGACTGGCAATCAGCCCCAGCATTTT. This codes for CASSLGRTGNQPQHF.

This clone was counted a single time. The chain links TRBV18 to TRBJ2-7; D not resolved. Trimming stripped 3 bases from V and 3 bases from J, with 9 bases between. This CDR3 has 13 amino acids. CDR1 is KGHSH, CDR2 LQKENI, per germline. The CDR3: CASSPEIGYEQYF. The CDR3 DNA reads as TGTGCCAGCTCACCCGAAATCGGCTACGAGCAGTACTTC.

CDR3 region: CASSLAGLDQETQYF. Here the CDR3 DNA reads TGTGCCAGCAGCTTGGCTGGCCTGGACCAAGAGACCCAGTACTTC. The chain recombines TRBV5-4 with TRBJ2-5; no definite D call. CDR3 length equals 15 residues. With 0 bases removed from V and 0 bases from J, the gap between germline ends came to 9 bases. CDR1 is SGHNT, CDR2 YYREEE, per germline (reference sequence). Filled out from reference TRBV5-4 and TRBJ2-5, the complete variable domain reads ETGVTQSPTHLIKTRGQQVTLRCSSQSGHNTVSWYQQALGQGPQFIFQYYREEENGRGNFPPRFSGLQFPNYSSELNVNALELDDSALYLCASSLAGLDQETQYFGPGTRLLVL.